These 25 T cell receptor beta chains share one sample of origin, sequenced in a study of cytomegalovirus exposure and HLA in healthy donors. Amplification used 60 Vbeta primers and 13 Jbeta primers. The table came from immunoSEQ multiplex PCR; TCRdb's copy has only in-frame clones and leaves some out. The sample holds 95,000 to 150,000 clones, around 73% seen once. The sequenced sample consisted of PBMCs. All receptors derive from a woman in her forties in good health and CMV-seropositive.

In this sample, this clone turned up once. The gene calls are TRBV7-9 and TRBJ2-7, with a possible D match to TRBD2 (5 bases). Trimming removed 5 bases at V and 2 bases at J, with 13 bases between. This CDR3 spans 14 amino acids. The germline V gene has CDR1 SEHNR and CDR2 FQNEAQ (reference sequence). CDR3 nucleotides: TGTGCCAGCAGCCGAGGGTTAGTCCCCTACGAGCAGTACTTC. It is translated as CASSRGLVPYEQYF. The variable domain in full, completed from reference TRBV7-9 and TRBJ2-7, reads DTGVSQNPRHKITKRGQNVTFRCDPISEHNRLYWYRQTLGQGPEFLTYFQNEAQLEKSRLLSDRFSAERPKGSFSTLEIQRTEQGDSAMYLCASSRGLVPYEQYFGPGTRLTVT.

The chain joins TRBV5-4 to TRBJ2-2, with D perhaps matching TRBD1 (5 bases). V was pared by 4 bases and J by 4 bases, with 8 bases between. This CDR3 comprises 13 residues. The germline CDR1 and CDR2 sequences are SGHNT and YYREEE (reference sequence). CDR3 bases: TGTGCCAGCAGCGTTGACAGCACCGGGGAGCTGTTTTTT. It codes for CASSVDSTGELFF.

This sequence joins TRBV27 and TRBJ2-5; TRBD1 matches 7 bases. The CDR3 consists of 14 residues. V was clipped by 4 bases and J by 4 bases; unmatched bases: 6. In germline, CDR1 is MNHEY, CDR2 SMNVEV (reference sequence). The CDR3 coding sequence is TGTGCCAGCAGTTCCACAGGGGTACCAGAGACCCAGTACTTC. Translating it yields CASSSTGVPETQYF.

This clone was counted between two and nine times. The V call is TRBV7-9, the J call TRBJ1-1; possible D gene TRBD1, 5 bases. This CDR3 is 13 amino acids long. V was trimmed by 4 bases and J by 8 bases, leaving 14 bases between them. Germline loops: CDR1 SEHNR, CDR2 FQNEAQ (reference sequence). The CDR3 DNA follows: TGTGCCAGCAGCTCCAACAGGCGGGGGGAAGCTTTCTTT. Protein: CASSSNRRGEAFF. The entire variable domain, with the rest obtained from reference TRBV7-9 and TRBJ1-1, is as follows: DTGVSQNPRHKITKRGQNVTFRCDPISEHNRLYWYRQTLGQGPEFLTYFQNEAQLEKSRLLSDRFSAERPKGSFSTLEIQRTEQGDSAMYLCASSSNRRGEAFFGQGTRLTVV.

V gene TRBV7-2 combines with J gene TRBJ2-5; 10 bases agree with TRBD2. The CDR3 is 15 residues long. Germline CDR1 and CDR2: SGHTA and FQGNSA. Losses at the gene ends were 0 bases for V and 5 bases for J; bases not matched to a gene: 3. CDR3 sequence: CASSLAASGGETQYF. The DNA of the CDR3 is TGTGCCAGCAGCTTAGCGGCTAGCGGGGGTGAGACCCAGTACTTC.

The CDR3 DNA is TGTGCCAGCAGCCAACAGGGGGCAGGTGGGGTTTATGGCTACACCTTC. Its protein is CASSQQGAGGVYGYTF. The chain combines TRBV5-4 with TRBJ1-2; 9 bases are a match to TRBD1. The CDR3 consists of 16 residues. V lost 4 bases to trimming and J lost 5 bases; unmatched junction nucleotides: 12. Germline V gene lookup returns CDR1 SGHNT and CDR2 YYREEE (reference sequence).

The gene calls are TRBV7-2 and TRBJ1-2; weak D call: TRBD1 (6 bases). The CDR3 has 13 amino acids. Germline assignment: CDR1 SGHTA and CDR2 FQGNSA. V shed 1 base and J shed 8 bases, with 11 bases lying between them. CDR3 DNA sequence: TGTGCCAGCAGCTTAGTAGAAGGGGGAGGCTACACCTTC. This sequence encodes CASSLVEGGGYTF.

This clone was observed a few times. The chain recombines TRBV18 with TRBJ1-2, with a tentative D call TRBD1 (5 bases). V was trimmed by 6 bases and J by 2 bases, leaving 13 bases between them. The CDR3 totals 14 residues. Germline lookup yields CDR1 KGHSH and CDR2 LQKENI. In DNA form, the CDR3 reads TGTGCCAGCTCCTCGAACAGGATGAACTATGGCTACACCTTC. This codes for CASSSNRMNYGYTF. The whole variable domain, remainder taken from reference TRBV18 and TRBJ1-2, is NAGVMQNPRHLVRRRGQEARLRCSPMKGHSHVYWYRQLPEEGLKFMVYLQKENIIDESGMPKERFSAEFPKEGPSILRIQQVVRGDSAAYFCASSSNRMNYGYTFGSGTRLTVV.

This clone appeared a single time. The chain employs TRBV6-1 and TRBJ2-7; D gene unclear. CDR3 size: 14 residues. Trimming removed 0 bases from V and 2 bases from J, with 8 bases in between. CDR1 is MNHNS, CDR2 SASEGT, per germline. CDR3 sequence: CASSEAAGTYEQYF. The CDR3, as DNA: TGTGCCAGCAGTGAAGCTGCAGGCACCTACGAGCAGTACTTC.

This clone was observed a handful of times. The CDR3 here is CASSLWTEAFF. DNA for the CDR3: TGTGCCAGCAGCTTATGGACAGAAGCTTTCTTT. The chain employs TRBV5-5 and TRBJ1-1, with a possible D match to TRBD1 (5 bases). The germline CDR1 and CDR2 sequences are SGHKS and YYEKEE (reference sequence). The CDR3 consists of 11 residues. V lost 2 bases, J lost 8 bases, and 7 bases lay in between.

The genes are TRBV5-1 and TRBJ1-2; 7 bases are a match to TRBD1. The V and J ends lost 3 bases and 8 bases, in that order; junction bases with no gene match: 7. The CDR3 spans 13 residues. Germline V gene sequence: CDR1 SGHRS, CDR2 YFSETQ. CDR3 loop: CASSSTGVVGYTF. The CDR3 bases are TGCGCCAGCAGCTCCACAGGGGTTGTGGGCTACACCTTC.

This clone has a handful of counts. The chain links TRBV5-1 to TRBJ1-1, with D possibly TRBD1 on 6 matching bases. The V gene's germline CDR1 is SGHRS and CDR2 YFSETQ. The CDR3 covers 16 residues. The V end was cut by 0 bases, the J end by 5 bases, with 17 bases between. The CDR3 spells CASSLASQGGRTEAFF. CDR3 bases: TGCGCCAGCAGCTTGGCTTCACAGGGTGGTAGGACTGAAGCTTTCTTT.

In regard to this clone: The same CDR3 arises from other DNA sequences in this sample as well. The chain links TRBV5-1 to TRBJ1-1; unclear D gene. Trimming cost V 0 bases and J 1 base, with 4 bases left between them. CDR1 is SGHRS and CDR2 is YFSETQ in the germline V gene. This CDR3 has 13 amino acids. The CDR3 spells CASSLAGNTEAFF. The CDR3 DNA reads as TGCGCCAGCAGCTTGGCCGGGAACACTGAAGCTTTCTTT.

The chain joins TRBV7-9 to TRBJ2-2, with 9 bases identical to TRBD2. This CDR3 comprises 16 residues. With V trimmed by 4 bases and J by 5 bases, 8 bases remained unmatched. Per the germline V gene, CDR1 is SEHNR and CDR2 is FQNEAQ (reference sequence). The CDR3 DNA follows: TGTGCCAGCAGCTCCATCTACAGCGGGGGGACCGGGGAGCTGTTTTTT. Encoded protein: CASSSIYSGGTGELFF.

This chain links TRBV27 with TRBJ2-2; no reliable D call. Germline-derived CDR1 and CDR2 are MNHEY and SMNVEV (reference sequence). The CDR3 totals 12 residues. V was pared by 5 bases and J by 8 bases, with 9 bases between. CDR3 coding DNA: TGTGCCAGCAGTCCGCGATGGGGGGAGCTGTTTTTT. It translates to CASSPRWGELFF.

This clone is classed as large (0.1 to 1%). This sample also contains other DNA sequences that code for the same CDR3. The gene calls are TRBV7-9 and TRBJ1-1; 7 nucleotides align to TRBD1. This CDR3 is 16 amino acids long. In germline, CDR1 is SEHNR, CDR2 FQNEAQ (reference sequence). The junction had 14 bases not matched to a gene; V was cut back by 5 bases and J by 5 bases. The CDR3 protein is CASSLVALTGRTEAFF. The CDR3 nucleotides are TGTGCCAGCAGCCTAGTGGCATTGACAGGGAGGACTGAAGCTTTCTTT.

In this sample, this clone turned up a few times. J is TRBJ2-1 and V is TRBV5-4; D perhaps matches TRBD2 (6 bases). The germline V gene has CDR1 SGHNT and CDR2 YYREEE (reference sequence). There are 16 residues in the CDR3. The V and J ends lost 3 bases and 7 bases respectively, with 20 bases between them. DNA for the CDR3: TGTGCCAGCAGCTCGGAGGGACCCTTATGGCCAAATGAGCAGTTCTTC. Its protein product is CASSSEGPLWPNEQFF.

V and J are TRBV6-4 and TRBJ2-1; 10 bases are a match to TRBD2. Germline V gene sequence: CDR1 MRHNA, CDR2 SNTAGT. This CDR3 is built from 15 residues. Unmatched junction bases numbered 4, after V lost 6 bases and J lost 2 bases. CDR3 in amino acids: CASRRTSGTYNEQFF. The CDR3 region has the DNA TGTGCCAGCAGAAGAACTAGCGGGACCTACAATGAGCAGTTCTTC.

The chain couples TRBV5-5 to TRBJ2-7; 7 bases map to TRBD1. The germline V gene has CDR1 SGHKS and CDR2 YYEKEE (reference sequence). This CDR3 comprises 13 residues. Germline trimming cut 4 bases from V and 2 bases from J; bases unmatched to any gene: 3. The CDR3 loop is CASSVQGAYEQYF. The CDR3, as DNA: TGTGCCAGCAGCGTCCAGGGGGCCTACGAGCAGTACTTC. The full variable domain, with the rest looked up from reference TRBV5-5 and TRBJ2-7, is DAGVTQSPTHLIKTRGQQVTLRCSPISGHKSVSWYQQVLGQGPQFIFQYYEKEERGRGNFPDRFSARQFPNYSSELNVNALLLGDSALYLCASSVQGAYEQYFGPGTRLTVT.

This chain links TRBV18 with TRBJ2-5; a weak D match, TRBD1 (6 bases). CDR3 size: 15 residues. Germline CDR1 KGHSH, CDR2 LQKENI. The germline V and J ends were trimmed by 1 base and 1 base, with 10 bases remaining between them. The CDR3 DNA reads TGTGCCAGCTCACCACGGACAGCTATCCAAGAGACCCAGTACTTC. Translation gives CASSPRTAIQETQYF.

This clone came up a few times. The chain recombines TRBV5-1 with TRBJ2-5, with D tentatively TRBD1 (6 bases). The CDR3 totals 14 residues. V lost 0 bases and J lost 1, with 7 bases in between. In germline, CDR1 is SGHRS, CDR2 YFSETQ. CDR3 region: CASSLADSQETQYF. CDR3 DNA sequence: TGCGCCAGCAGCTTGGCGGACAGCCAAGAGACCCAGTACTTC.

The rearrangement links TRBV6-6 to TRBJ2-7; the match to TRBD1 covers 7 bases. V dropped 0 bases and J dropped 7; count of bases not matched to a gene: 6. Germline-derived CDR1 and CDR2 are MNHNY and SVGAGI (reference sequence). The CDR3 length is 14 residues. The CDR3: CASSYSRQGGEQYF. The CDR3 nucleotides are TGTGCCAGCAGTTACTCGCGACAGGGTGGTGAGCAGTACTTC.

The J gene is TRBJ1-6, the V gene TRBV5-1, with D possibly being TRBD1 (5 bases). Germline values: CDR1 SGHRS, CDR2 YFSETQ. Trimming left V 9 bases short and J 5 bases short, with 12 bases between. This CDR3 spans 13 amino acids. The chain's CDR3 is CATGTDDNSPLHF. The CDR3 DNA is TGCGCCACCGGGACTGACGATAATTCACCCCTCCACTTT.

The chain recombines TRBV27 with TRBJ2-1; D may be TRBD1 (5 bases). Germline CDR1 and CDR2: MNHEY and SMNVEV (reference sequence). The CDR3 loop spans 14 amino acids. The ends were cut back, 1 base at V and 3 bases at J, with 7 bases in the middle. The CDR3 DNA reads as TGTGCCAGCAGTTTATTAGGGGACTACAATGAGCAGTTCTTC. It encodes CASSLLGDYNEQFF.

The gene calls are TRBV7-9 and TRBJ2-7; TRBD1 might be the D (5 bases). Looked up from germline, CDR1 is SEHNR and CDR2 is FQNEAQ (reference sequence). The CDR3 totals 16 residues. V was clipped by 1 base and J by 3 bases, with 16 bases between them. The CDR3 region is CASSLGPGRQIYEQYF. CDR3 sequence (DNA): TGTGCCAGCAGCTTAGGTCCGGGCAGACAGATCTACGAGCAGTACTTC.